This T cell receptor beta chain comes out of a study of blood T cell repertoires in COVID-19. The overall study: The United States, Italy and Spain provided the acute and convalescent COVID-19 samples.

In the source study's methods: Estimation of nucleated cell counts relied on the amplification of reference gene primers. The data were produced by immunoSEQ multiplex PCR, yet TCRdb's version contains in-frame clones alone and is incomplete. V and J calls and clone size are as listed in that table; D and trimming were resolved from the DNA. Of more than 150,000 clones listed, approximately 87% are singletons. J gave up 5 bases and V 4 bases, and 4 bases lay outside the gene matches. The germline V gene has CDR1 SGDLS and CDR2 YYNGEE. The CDR3 consists of 14 residues. The J gene is TRBJ2-5, the V gene TRBV9; 11 bases align to TRBD1. The specimen sequenced was peripheral blood. The sequence was obtained from a woman aged 70-85 years with acute or convalescent COVID-19. The CDR3 protein is CASSRTGGSETQYF. Written as DNA, the CDR3 is TGTGCCAGCAGCAGGACAGGGGGCTCGGAGACCCAGTACTTC.